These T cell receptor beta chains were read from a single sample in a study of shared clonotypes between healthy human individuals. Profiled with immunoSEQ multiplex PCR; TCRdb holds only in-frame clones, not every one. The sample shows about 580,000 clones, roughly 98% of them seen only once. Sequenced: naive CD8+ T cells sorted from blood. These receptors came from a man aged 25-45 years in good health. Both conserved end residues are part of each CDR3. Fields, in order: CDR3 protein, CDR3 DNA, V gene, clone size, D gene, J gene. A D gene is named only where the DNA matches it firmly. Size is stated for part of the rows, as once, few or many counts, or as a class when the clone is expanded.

CASSEGGRDTQYF	TGTGCCAGCAGTGAAGGAGGGCGGGATACGCAGTATTTT	TRBV2	-	-	TRBJ2-3
CATPDRMNTEAFF	TGTGCCACCCCGGACAGGATGAACACTGAAGCTTTCTTT	TRBV2	once	TRBD1	TRBJ1-1
CASSLPPLTGGNTEAFF	TGTGCCAGCAGCCTTCCTCCCCTGACAGGGGGGAACACTGAAGCTTTCTTT	TRBV4-2	-	TRBD1	TRBJ1-1
CASSVGQSNTEAFF	TGTGCCAGCAGCGTGGGACAGTCTAACACTGAAGCTTTCTTT	TRBV13	-	TRBD1	TRBJ1-1
CSVESAAYYNEQFF	TGCAGCGTTGAGTCGGCAGCATACTACAATGAGCAGTTCTTC	TRBV29-1	-	-	TRBJ2-1
CASSSLSEAFF	TGTGCCAGCAGCTCCCTTTCTGAAGCTTTCTTT	TRBV11-2	-	-	TRBJ1-1
CASSRDIYNEQFF	TGCGCCAGCAGCCGGGATATTTACAATGAGCAGTTCTTC	TRBV4-1	-	-	TRBJ2-1
CASSSPGTGTYEQYF	TGCGCCAGCAGCTCCCCCGGGACAGGCACCTACGAGCAGTACTTC	TRBV5-1	-	TRBD1	TRBJ2-7
CASSLSSGGEPAQHF	TGTGCCAGCAGCCTAAGCTCTGGAGGGGAGCCCGCCCAGCATTTT	TRBV7-8	-	-	TRBJ1-5
CASSPVTGSSYNEQFF	TGTGCCAGCAGCCCTGTGACAGGCAGCTCCTACAATGAGCAGTTCTTC	TRBV7-3	-	-	TRBJ2-1
CASSSRDTHTDTQYF	TGTGCCAGCAGCTCCCGGGACACCCACACAGATACGCAGTATTTT	TRBV7-9	-	-	TRBJ2-3
CASSTWTGAYWGELFF	TGTGCCAGCAGCACGTGGACAGGGGCCTATTGGGGGGAGCTGTTTTTT	TRBV11-2	-	TRBD1	TRBJ2-2
CASSRVWDSSGNTIYF	TGTGCCAGCAGTCGCGTATGGGACAGCTCTGGAAACACCATATATTTT	TRBV28	-	TRBD1	TRBJ1-3